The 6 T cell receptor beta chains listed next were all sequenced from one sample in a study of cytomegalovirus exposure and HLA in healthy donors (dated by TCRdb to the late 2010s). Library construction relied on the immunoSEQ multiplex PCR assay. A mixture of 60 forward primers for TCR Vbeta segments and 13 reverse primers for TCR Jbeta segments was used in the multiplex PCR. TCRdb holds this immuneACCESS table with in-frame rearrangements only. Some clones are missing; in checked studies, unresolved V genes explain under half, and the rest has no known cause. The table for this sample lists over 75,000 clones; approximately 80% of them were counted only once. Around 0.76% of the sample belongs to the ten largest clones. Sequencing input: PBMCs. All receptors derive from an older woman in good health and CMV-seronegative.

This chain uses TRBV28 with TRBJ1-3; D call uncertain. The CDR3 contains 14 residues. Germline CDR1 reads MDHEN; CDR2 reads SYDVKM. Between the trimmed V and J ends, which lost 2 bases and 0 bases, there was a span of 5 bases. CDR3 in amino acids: CASSLEISGNTIYF. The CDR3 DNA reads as TGTGCCAGCAGTTTAGAGATCTCTGGAAACACCATATATTTT.

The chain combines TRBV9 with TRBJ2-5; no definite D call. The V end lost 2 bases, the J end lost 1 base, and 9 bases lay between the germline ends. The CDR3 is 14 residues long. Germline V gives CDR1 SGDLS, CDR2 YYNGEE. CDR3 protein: CASSVQAIQETQYF. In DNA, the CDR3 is TGTGCCAGCAGCGTTCAAGCGATCCAAGAGACCCAGTACTTC.

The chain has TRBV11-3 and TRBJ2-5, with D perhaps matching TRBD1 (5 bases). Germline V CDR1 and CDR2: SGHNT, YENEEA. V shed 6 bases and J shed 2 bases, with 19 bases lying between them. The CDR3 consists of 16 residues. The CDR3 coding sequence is TGTGCCAGCAGTTCTACAGGATTTGGTCGGCAAGAGACCCAGTACTTC. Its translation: CASSSTGFGRQETQYF.

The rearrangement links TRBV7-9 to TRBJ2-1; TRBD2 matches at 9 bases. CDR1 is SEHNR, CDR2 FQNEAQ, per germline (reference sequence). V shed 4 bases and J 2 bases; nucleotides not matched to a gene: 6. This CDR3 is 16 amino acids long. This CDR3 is CASSSIRLAAYNEQFF. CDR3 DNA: TGTGCCAGCAGCTCCATACGACTAGCGGCCTACAATGAGCAGTTCTTC. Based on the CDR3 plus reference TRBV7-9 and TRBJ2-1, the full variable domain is DTGVSQNPRHKITKRGQNVTFRCDPISEHNRLYWYRQTLGQGPEFLTYFQNEAQLEKSRLLSDRFSAERPKGSFSTLEIQRTEQGDSAMYLCASSSIRLAAYNEQFFGPGTRLTVL.

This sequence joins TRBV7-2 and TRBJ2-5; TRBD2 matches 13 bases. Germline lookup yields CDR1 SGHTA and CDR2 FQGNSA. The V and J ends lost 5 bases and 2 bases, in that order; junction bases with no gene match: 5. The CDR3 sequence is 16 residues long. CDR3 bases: TGTGCCAGCAGCAGAGGACTAGCGGGAGAACAAGAGACCCAGTACTTC. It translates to CASSRGLAGEQETQYF.

CDR3 nucleotides: TGTGCCAGCAGCCCCCAGACAGGGTTAAACACTGAAGCTTTCTTT. Protein sequence: CASSPQTGLNTEAFF. This chain links TRBV7-2 with TRBJ1-1, with TRBD1 identical over 7 bases. The V gene's germline CDR1 is SGHTA and CDR2 FQGNSA. This CDR3 spans 15 amino acids. The trim removed 5 bases at V and 2 bases at J, leaving 8 bases unmatched.